This T cell receptor (beta chain) was observed in a study of CD8 T cells in ankylosing spondylitis. TCRdb analysed the 5' RACE reads with MiXCR anew, one entry per CDR3 protein. Here the sample spans about 160,000 distinct CDR3 sequences, around a tenth being singletons. Remarks on this clonotype: No antigen is known for it.

Findings and caveats of the study: Reportedly, significant enrichment of disease-linked clones occurred in matched ankylosing spondylitis synovial fluid.

V gave up 6 bases and J gave up 0 bases, with 19 bases separating them. The CDR3 runs 17 residues. Sequenced material: blood, either unsorted or a sorted T cell fraction (not recorded which). The gene calls are TRBV12-3 or TRBV12-4 and TRBJ2-3, with D possibly matching TRBD2 (5 bases). The receptor was isolated from a female donor with ankylosing spondylitis or in good health (not recorded which). CDR3 in DNA: TGTGCCAGCAGCCCCGACCCAGACTATCGAAGCACAGATACGCAGTATTTT. It translates to CASSPDPDYRSTDTQYF.